A selection of T cell receptor beta chains follows, all from one sample in a study of shared clonotypes between healthy human individuals. The method was immunoSEQ multiplex PCR; TCRdb's version includes in-frame clones alone and lacks a portion of them. The top ten hold 10% to 15% of the sample, which has about 490,000 clones, less than 80% seen once. The sequenced material came from PBMCs. These receptor sequences come from a woman between 35 and 50 years old in good health. Some clones in this sample may be carry-over from other donors' samples. Both conserved end residues are part of each CDR3.

J gene,V gene,CDR3 protein
TRBJ2-7,TRBV28,CASSLPGLAAYEQYF
TRBJ2-1,TRBV15,CATSRIGTGDPHEQFF
TRBJ1-2,TRBV11-2,CASSPVRGPNYGYTF
TRBJ1-1,TRBV5-5,CASSLQGSTEAFF
TRBJ1-4,TRBV2,CASREQGTVNEKLFF
TRBJ2-4,TRBV30,CAWSRAGELNIQYF
TRBJ2-1,TRBV27,CASSLSLFRDRANEQFF
TRBJ1-1,TRBV2,CASSEDGGDTPEAFF
TRBJ1-2,TRBV6-5,CASSTGVGGYTF
TRBJ2-6,TRBV19,CASRVGTARSGANVLTF
TRBJ2-1,TRBV6-6,CASSSHSSGSLNEQFF
TRBJ2-1,TRBV27,CASSLGGSEFF
TRBJ1-3,TRBV6-4,CASTSRGPGNTIYF
TRBJ1-3,TRBV19,CASSNAGLGNTIYF
TRBJ2-1,TRBV25-1,CASTSGTSDVNEQFF
TRBJ2-1,TRBV5-1,CASSLGGGSSYNEQFF
TRBJ1-5,TRBV19,CATRTLPGDQPQHF
TRBJ1-2,TRBV28,CASSPDSPTNYGYTF
TRBJ2-1,TRBV29-1,CSVDRQGAANEQFF
TRBJ2-3,TRBV4-1,CASSHSTSTSTDTQYF
TRBJ1-3,TRBV28,CASSTSTGFVGNTIYF
TRBJ2-7,TRBV7-2,CASSLGTSEQRHF
TRBJ2-7,TRBV5-1,CASSFITTPGTYEQYF
TRBJ2-2,TRBV2,CASSAVVTAPANTGELFF
TRBJ2-5,TRBV18,CASSRGQGPQETQYF
TRBJ2-5,TRBV29-1,CSAHKPGTGKETQYF
TRBJ1-1,TRBV7-2,CASSRQGLRNTEAFF
TRBJ2-4,TRBV28,CASSRVIDRRAKNIQYF
TRBJ1-1,TRBV5-4,CASSLDFENTEAFF
TRBJ2-7,TRBV5-1,CASSSAGLAGQLVYEQYF
TRBJ1-1,TRBV10-3,CATRAGTEAFF
TRBJ1-1,TRBV29-1,CSAQQGAGTEAFF
TRBJ2-3,TRBV7-2,CASSLSRERSTDTQYF
TRBJ1-4,TRBV27,CASSGATTNEKLFF
TRBJ1-3,TRBV7-6,CASSSRDREGNTIYF
TRBJ2-7,TRBV7-9,CASSLAGGYEQYF
TRBJ2-1,TRBV11-2,CASSLGVGLNEQFF
TRBJ2-2,TRBV30,CAWSRQVTGELFF
TRBJ1-4,TRBV30,CAWSDWTGVGEKLFF
TRBJ2-1,TRBV2,CASGGASGKWANEQFF
TRBJ2-5,TRBV7-9,CASSPRRLAAETQYF
TRBJ2-5,TRBV5-1,CASSLENRAQETQYF
TRBJ2-7,TRBV7-9,CASSPSFSGLGYYEQYF
TRBJ1-5,TRBV28,CASSLSRSQPQHF
TRBJ2-7,TRBV19,CASSIARAYEQYF
TRBJ2-2,TRBV28,CASSPSRIAGELFF
TRBJ2-7,TRBV20-1,CSSLGYEQYF
TRBJ2-1,TRBV19,CASSPGADYYNEQFF
TRBJ1-2,TRBV7-2,CASSRDLGDGYTF
TRBJ2-7,TRBV4-2,CASSPTINYEQYF
TRBJ2-7,TRBV4-2,CASSQEQLAGGYGYEQYF
TRBJ2-4,TRBV28,CASSRDRVRNIQYF
TRBJ1-1,TRBV13,CASSLKVYRAPNTEAFF
TRBJ2-4,TRBV15,CATSRDRDSAANIQYF
TRBJ1-2,TRBV29-1,CSVNRGEGYTF